The rows below give T cell receptor beta chains drawn from one sample of a study of T cells in Graves' hyperthyroidism and ophthalmopathy. Via MiXCR, TCRdb re-called the multiplex PCR reads, giving one row per CDR3 protein. The table has about 380,000 distinct CDR3 sequences, 11% to 15% seen once; the top ten hold approximately 11%. The sequenced material came from blood. These receptors came from a woman aged 60-75 years with Graves' hyperthyroidism. The conserved cysteine and the conserved F or W are not part of the CDR3 here. Fields, in order: J gene, V gene, CDR3 protein.

TRBJ1-2 TRBV9 ASSSGTGGSNYGYT
TRBJ2-1 TRBV5-1 ASSLGVRTSGRSLNEQF
TRBJ2-7 TRBV6-5 ASSYNEAHYYEQY
TRBJ1-4 TRBV12-3/TRBV12-4 ASSSGQGNEKLF
TRBJ2-1 TRBV24-1 ATSDLTSGSYNEQF
TRBJ2-1 TRBV5-1 ASRETSGSYNEQF
TRBJ2-3 TRBV27 ASSFLAVGTDTQY
TRBJ2-1 TRBV13 ASTPGWGYNEQF
TRBJ2-1 TRBV6-1 ASQSIRGPDEQF
TRBJ1-1 TRBV6-1 ASRRETGWLGNTEAF
TRBJ2-2 TRBV9 ASSVGTSGSAGELF
TRBJ2-5 TRBV4-2 ASSQDAQGSETQY
TRBJ1-5 TRBV7-3 ASSSGEGQPQH
TRBJ1-3 TRBV5-1 ASSLGDGNTIY
TRBJ2-6 TRBV6-1 ASRPEAFSGANVLT
TRBJ2-5 TRBV11-3 ASSLVSQGGETQY
TRBJ2-7 TRBV7-9 ASNFHPNPEQY
TRBJ2-3 TRBV20-1 SARGWGESSTDTQY
TRBJ2-3 TRBV7-9 ASSIRDAEPGTQY
TRBJ2-7 TRBV3-1 ASSQDPGIYEQY
TRBJ2-5 TRBV6-1 ASSTTAGVQETQY
TRBJ1-2 TRBV7-9 ASSSSGTGFYT
TRBJ1-5 TRBV20-1 SAMSGGSNQPQH